The next 8 T cell receptor beta chains were all read from a single sample in a study of technical replicates of blood from a few donors (dated by TCRdb to about 2017). Library generation was performed with the immunoSEQ multiplex PCR assay. In its TCRdb copy, this immuneACCESS table keeps in-frame sequences only and misses some clones. Where compared with another copy, unresolved V genes explain less than half of these, and the others have no known cause. This sample holds about 93,000 clones; 95% were observed only once. The top ten constitute 0.26% of the sample. The sample consisted of T cells isolated from PBMCs. The receptors shown here come from a human donor in good health.

The CDR3 nucleotides are TGTGCCAGCTCACAAATCAGGGGAGAGGGACAGCCCCAGCATTTT. It is translated as CASSQIRGEGQPQHF. The gene calls are TRBV18 and TRBJ1-5, with TRBD1 as a possible D gene (6 bases). The germline gives CDR1 KGHSH, CDR2 LQKENI. The CDR3 is 15 amino acids. The V end lost 4 bases, the J end lost 7 bases, and 17 bases lay between the germline ends.

CDR3 sequence reads: CASSNSRVTYEQYF. As DNA, the CDR3 is TGTGCCAGCAGCAATAGCCGGGTAACCTACGAGCAGTACTTC. The chain links TRBV11-3 to TRBJ2-7; D call uncertain. This CDR3 is built from 14 residues. Trimming removed 5 bases at V and 2 bases at J, with 13 bases between. Germline lookup yields CDR1 SGHNT and CDR2 YENEEA. Using reference TRBV11-3 and TRBJ2-7 for the parts outside the CDR3, the full variable domain is EAGVVQSPRYKIIEKKQPVAFWCNPISGHNTLYWYLQNLGQGPELLIRYENEEAVDDSQLPKDRFSAERLKGVDSTLKIQPAELGDSAVYLCASSNSRVTYEQYFGPGTRLTVT.

This rearrangement joins TRBV19 to TRBJ2-7; maybe TRBD1 (5 bases). The CDR3 consists of 19 residues. V lost 5 bases and J 3 bases, leaving 29 bases between the germline ends. CDR1 LNHDA and CDR2 SQIVND come from the germline V gene (reference sequence). The CDR3 sequence: CASSSPRKGLHRNRYEQYF. As DNA, the CDR3 is TGTGCCAGTAGTTCCCCTCGTAAGGGATTACACAGGAATCGCTACGAGCAGTACTTC.

This clone was seen only once. The chain uses TRBV28 and TRBJ2-2, with 9 bases fitting TRBD1. CDR1 is MDHEN and CDR2 is SYDVKM in the germline V gene. The CDR3 totals 15 residues. V lost 8 bases, J lost 6 bases, and 10 bases stayed unmatched. This chain's CDR3 is CASRQAGQGSGELFF. As DNA, the CDR3 is TGTGCCAGCCGACAGGCGGGACAGGGATCCGGGGAGCTGTTTTTT.

The chain recombines TRBV28 with TRBJ1-1; 9 bases are shared with TRBD1. This CDR3 region has 12 residues. V shed 6 bases, J shed 12 bases, and the junction held 8 bases outside the gene matches. Per the germline V gene, CDR1 is MDHEN and CDR2 is SYDVKM. The CDR3 spells CASSISGQGSFF. The CDR3 region has the DNA TGTGCCAGCAGCATTTCGGGACAGGGTTCTTTCTTT. The whole variable domain, filled in from reference TRBV28 and TRBJ1-1, reads DVKVTQSSRYLVKRTGEKVFLECVQDMDHENMFWYRQDPGLGLRLIYFSYDVKMKEKGDIPEGYSVSREKKERFSLILESASTNQTSMYLCASSISGQGSFFGQGTRLTVV.

The chain is built from TRBV19 and TRBJ2-2, with TRBD2 as a possible D gene (6 bases). Germline V CDR1 and CDR2: LNHDA, SQIVND (reference sequence). This CDR3 comprises 16 residues. V dropped 5 bases and J dropped 4 bases, with 17 bases sitting between them. Written as DNA, the CDR3 is TGTGCCAGTAGTCGCGCGGAGGGTGTGGGCACCGGGGAGCTGTTTTTT. Protein sequence: CASSRAEGVGTGELFF.

This chain links TRBV4-1 with TRBJ2-3; the D gene is possibly TRBD2 (5 bases). The ends were cut back, 2 bases at V and 1 base at J, with 25 bases in the middle. This CDR3 has 20 residues. CDR1 MGHRA and CDR2 YSYEKL come from the germline V gene. In nucleotides, the CDR3 is TGCGCCAGCAGCCAAAAATTTTTTCAGGACTCTTTTCTGGGCACAGATACGCAGTATTTT. It translates to CASSQKFFQDSFLGTDTQYF.

The gene calls are TRBV19 and TRBJ1-5; no definite D call. Germline-derived CDR1 and CDR2 are LNHDA and SQIVND (reference sequence). The CDR3 spans 13 residues. Between the trimmed V and J ends, which lost 5 bases and 2 bases, there was a span of 7 bases. The CDR3 nucleotides read TGTGCCAGTAGTCGACGGGGCAATCAGCCCCAGCATTTT. The encoded protein is CASSRRGNQPQHF.